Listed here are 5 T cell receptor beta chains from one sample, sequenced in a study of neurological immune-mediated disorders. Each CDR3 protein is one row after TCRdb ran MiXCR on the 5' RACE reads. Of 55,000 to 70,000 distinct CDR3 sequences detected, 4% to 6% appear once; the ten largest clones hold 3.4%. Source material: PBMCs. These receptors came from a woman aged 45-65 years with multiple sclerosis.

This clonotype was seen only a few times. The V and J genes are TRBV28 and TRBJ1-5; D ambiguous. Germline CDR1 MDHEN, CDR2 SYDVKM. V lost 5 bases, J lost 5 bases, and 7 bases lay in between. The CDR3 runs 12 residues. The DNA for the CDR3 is TGTGCCAGCAGTCTTACAGATCAGCCCCAGCATTTT. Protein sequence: CASSLTDQPQHF. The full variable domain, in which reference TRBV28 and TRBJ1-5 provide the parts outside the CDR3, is DVKVTQSSRYLVKRTGEKVFLECVQDMDHENMFWYRQDPGLGLRLIYFSYDVKMKEKGDIPEGYSVSREKKERFSLILESASTNQTSMYLCASSLTDQPQHFGDGTRLSIL.

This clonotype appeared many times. In DNA form, the CDR3 reads TGTGCCAGCAGCTTAGGTCCGGATGGCTACACCTTC. It encodes CASSLGPDGYTF. This rearrangement joins TRBV5-6 to TRBJ1-2, with D unclear. The CDR3 has 12 amino acids. The germline V gene encodes CDR1 SGHDT and CDR2 YYEEEE. Trimming took 2 bases from V and 6 from J, leaving 8 bases between them. Looking up the rest from reference TRBV5-6 and TRBJ1-2 gives the full variable domain: DAGVTQSPTHLIKTRGQQVTLRCSPKSGHDTVSWYQQALGQGPQFIFQYYEEEERQRGNFPDRFSGHQFPNYSSELNVNALLLGDSALYLCASSLGPDGYTFGSGTRLTVV.

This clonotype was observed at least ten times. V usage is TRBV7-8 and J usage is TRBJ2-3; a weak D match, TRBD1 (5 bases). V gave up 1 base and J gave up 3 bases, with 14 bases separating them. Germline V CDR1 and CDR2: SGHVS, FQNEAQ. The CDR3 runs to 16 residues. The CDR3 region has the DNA TGTGCCAGCAGCTTAGTGGGGCCAAATCCTACAGATACGCAGTATTTT. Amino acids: CASSLVGPNPTDTQYF.

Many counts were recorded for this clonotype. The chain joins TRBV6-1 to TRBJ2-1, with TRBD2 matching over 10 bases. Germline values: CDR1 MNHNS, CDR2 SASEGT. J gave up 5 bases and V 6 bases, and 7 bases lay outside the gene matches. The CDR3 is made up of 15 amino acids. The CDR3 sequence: CASSITSGANNEQFF. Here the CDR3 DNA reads TGTGCCAGCAGCATAACTAGCGGGGCCAACAATGAGCAGTTCTTC.

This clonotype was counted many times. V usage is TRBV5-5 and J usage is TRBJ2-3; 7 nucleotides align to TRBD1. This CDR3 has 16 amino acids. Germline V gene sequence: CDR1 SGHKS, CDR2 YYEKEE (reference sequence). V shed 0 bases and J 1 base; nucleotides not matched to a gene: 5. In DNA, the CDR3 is TGTGCCAGCAGCTTGGCTCGGACAGGTGGCACAGATACGCAGTATTTT. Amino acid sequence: CASSLARTGGTDTQYF.